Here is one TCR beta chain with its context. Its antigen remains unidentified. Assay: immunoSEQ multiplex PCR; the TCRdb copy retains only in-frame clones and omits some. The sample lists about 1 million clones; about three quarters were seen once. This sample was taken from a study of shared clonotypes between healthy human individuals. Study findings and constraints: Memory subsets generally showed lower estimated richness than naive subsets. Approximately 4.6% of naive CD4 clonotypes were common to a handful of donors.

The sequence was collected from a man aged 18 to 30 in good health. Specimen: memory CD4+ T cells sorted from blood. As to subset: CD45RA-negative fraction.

In DNA, the CDR3 is TGTGCCAGCAGTGGAACGAAAGAGACCCAGTACTTC. Encoded protein: CASSGTKETQYF. The genes are TRBV28 and TRBJ2-5; D is ambiguous. CDR1 is MDHEN, CDR2 SYDVKM, per germline. V was cut by 5 bases and J by 3 bases, with 7 bases left in between. CDR3 length equals 12 residues.